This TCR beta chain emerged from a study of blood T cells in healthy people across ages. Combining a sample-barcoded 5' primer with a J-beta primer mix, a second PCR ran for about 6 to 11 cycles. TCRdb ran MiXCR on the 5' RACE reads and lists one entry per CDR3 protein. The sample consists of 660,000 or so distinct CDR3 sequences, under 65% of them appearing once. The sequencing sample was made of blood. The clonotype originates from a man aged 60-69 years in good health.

CDR3 DNA: TGTGCCAGCACTCGGACAGTTATAGAGACCCAGTACTTC. Amino acids: CASTRTVIETQYF. This sequence joins TRBV3-1 and TRBJ2-7; maybe TRBD1 (6 bases). The J call may be in error: the DNA end matches TRBJ2-5 better. Germline values: CDR1 LGHDT, CDR2 YNNKEL (reference sequence). The CDR3 contains 13 residues.